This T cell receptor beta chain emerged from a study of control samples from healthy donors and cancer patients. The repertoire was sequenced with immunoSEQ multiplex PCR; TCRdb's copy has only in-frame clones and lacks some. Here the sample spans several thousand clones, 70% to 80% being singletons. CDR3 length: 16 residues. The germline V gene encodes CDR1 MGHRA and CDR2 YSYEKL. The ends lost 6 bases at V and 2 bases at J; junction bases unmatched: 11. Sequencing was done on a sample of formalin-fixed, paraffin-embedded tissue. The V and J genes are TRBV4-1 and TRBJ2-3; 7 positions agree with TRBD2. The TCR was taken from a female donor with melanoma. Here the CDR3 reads CASRRYLAAHTDTQYF. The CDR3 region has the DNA TGCGCCAGCAGGCGATACCTAGCGGCTCACACAGATACGCAGTATTTT.